Sequencing of this T cell receptor (beta chain) was carried out in a study of T and B cells in COVID-19 patients. About the study: Active-infection patients were older, median 67 years, than recovered patients, median roughly 35 years.

CDR3 size: 15 residues. After removal of 3 bases from V and 8 bases from J, the junction contained 12 bases not matched to a gene. TRB rearrangements were amplified by multiplex PCR with BIOMED2 TRB-A/B primers. One entry per CDR3 protein, called by TCRdb with MiXCR from the multiplex PCR reads. The table shows approximately 5,000 distinct CDR3 sequences, with 20% to 30% occurring only once. Study results and limitations: Active COVID-19 showed highly clonal TRB repertoires; recovery showed diversity and richness above healthy donors.

This clonotype has at least ten counts. Its antigen is unknown. From blood, about 230-500 ng of genomic DNA served as TRB template. Sequenced input: blood. The sequence was collected from a human donor with active COVID-19. The genes are TRBV12-3 or TRBV12-4 and TRBJ1-2; 7 bases fit TRBD1. The CDR3 nucleotides are TGTGCCAGCAGTTTTGGCCGGGCAGGGGGTAGGGGCTACACCTTC. It codes for CASSFGRAGGRGYTF.